Below, 17 T cell receptor beta chains from the same sample are listed, as sequenced in a study of T cells after yellow fever vaccination. MiXCR, run by TCRdb on the 5' RACE reads, gives a single entry per CDR3 protein. The table shows about 74,000 distinct CDR3 sequences, with around 6.5% occurring only once. Sequenced material: CD8+ T cells sorted from PBMCs, taken more than 4 days after the first yellow fever vaccination. The receptor source for this set is a man aged 18 to 35 who received the YFV17D yellow fever vaccine.

For the CDR3, the DNA is TGTGCCAGCAGCTTTACAGGGCTCGGAAACACCATATATTTT. Encoded protein: CASSFTGLGNTIYF. The chain is built from TRBV7-2 and TRBJ1-3, with a weak D call TRBD1 (6 bases). The CDR3 has 14 residues. The germline V and J ends were trimmed by 3 bases and 4 bases, with 10 bases remaining between them. The germline V gene encodes CDR1 SGHTA and CDR2 FQGNSA.

V and J are TRBV21-1 and TRBJ2-1; the table's D gene call, TRBD1, was not cross checked with the DNA. TRBV21-1 is a documented pseudogene. The CDR3 is 19 amino acids. CDR3 nucleotide sequence: TGTGCCAGCAGCAAAGAATTTCGGGTTCGGCAGGGGGGGTTGAATGAGCAGTTCTTC. It codes for CASSKEFRVRQGGLNEQFF.

This clonotype was seen many times. The chain has TRBV6-2 or TRBV6-3 and TRBJ2-1; 7 nucleotides line up with TRBD1. With 6 bases clipped from V and 10 bases from J, the junction kept 12 bases outside the gene matches. CDR3 size: 14 residues. Germline V gene lookup returns CDR1 MNHEY and CDR2 SVGEGT. CDR3 sequence (DNA): TGTGCCAGCAGCAGGACACAGGGGCGTAGGGAGCAGTTCTTC. Its translation is CASSRTQGRREQFF.

A note on this clonotype: The junction differs from germline at one of its ends, possibly a read error. The V call is TRBV15, the J call TRBJ1-1; weak D call: TRBD1 (6 bases). Looked up from germline, CDR1 is LNHNV and CDR2 is YYDKDF (reference sequence). The CDR3 sequence is 14 residues long. DNA of the CDR3: TGTGCCACCAGCAGAGGAACAGGGAACGCTGAAGCTTTCTTT. This codes for CATSRGTGNAEAFF.

About this clonotype itself: At one boundary the junction diverges from the germline segment, which might be a read error. The J gene is TRBJ2-5, the V gene TRBV12-3 or TRBV12-4, with 7 bases fitting TRBD2. This CDR3 region has 14 residues. DNA for the CDR3: TGTGCCAGCAGGTTAGCCGGGAGGCAAGAGACCCAGTACTTC. Its translation is CASRLAGRQETQYF.

The chain couples TRBV12-3 or TRBV12-4 to TRBJ2-3; 8 nucleotides line up with TRBD1. This CDR3 has 19 amino acids. Unmatched junction bases numbered 20, after V lost 7 bases and J lost 2 bases. In DNA, the CDR3 is TGTGCCAGCAAAGTCAACAGGGGGACTCTAGCGTTCTTCACAGATACGCAGTATTTT. This encodes CASKVNRGTLAFFTDTQYF.

The chain carries TRBV29-1 and TRBJ2-1; 9 positions match TRBD2. The CDR3 covers 17 residues. Germline loops: CDR1 SQVTM, CDR2 ANQGSEA. Trimming cost V 3 bases and J 0 bases; bases outside gene matches: 9. CDR3 protein: CSVEGLAGTSSYNEQFF. CDR3 nucleotide sequence: TGCAGCGTTGAGGGGCTAGCGGGGACTTCCTCCTACAATGAGCAGTTCTTC.

In its sample, this clonotype was seen many times. This chain's CDR3 is CASSYRRVANYGYTF. CDR3 nucleotides: TGTGCCAGCAGTTATCGTCGGGTAGCTAACTATGGCTACACCTTC. The chain has TRBV6-5 and TRBJ1-2, with D unclear. Germline CDR1 reads MNHEY; CDR2 reads SVGAGI. The CDR3 sequence is 15 residues long. Trimming took off 3 bases at V and 0 bases at J, with 11 bases between the two ends.

This clonotype was found many times. The chain combines TRBV5-1 with TRBJ1-1; tentative D call: TRBD1 (6 bases). V was shortened by 4 bases and J by 0 bases, with 10 bases between the two germline ends. From germline, CDR1 is SGHRS and CDR2 YFSETQ. The CDR3 spans 14 residues. CDR3 protein: CASSPGALNTEAFF. The CDR3 DNA reads TGCGCCAGCAGCCCGGGGGCTTTGAACACTGAAGCTTTCTTT.

This clonotype has more than one count but fewer than ten. This chain links TRBV19 with TRBJ2-2; a weak D match, TRBD2 (6 bases). Germline V gene lookup returns CDR1 LNHDA and CDR2 SQIVND (reference sequence). The CDR3 has 11 amino acids. This chain's CDR3 is CVAGTNGELFF. The CDR3 nucleotides read TGTGTGGCGGGGACCAACGGGGAGCTGTTTTTT.

The chain has TRBV5-4 and TRBJ2-7; 7 bases are a match to TRBD1. With 5 bases clipped from V and 0 bases from J, the junction kept 5 bases outside the gene matches. This CDR3 is 14 amino acids long. Germline V gene data show CDR1 as SGHNT and CDR2 as YYREEE (reference sequence). This CDR3 is CASSSGTDSYEQYF. CDR3 bases: TGTGCCAGCAGTTCCGGGACAGACTCCTACGAGCAGTACTTC. Based on the CDR3 plus reference TRBV5-4 and TRBJ2-7, the full variable domain is ETGVTQSPTHLIKTRGQQVTLRCSSQSGHNTVSWYQQALGQGPQFIFQYYREEENGRGNFPPRFSGLQFPNYSSELNVNALELDDSALYLCASSSGTDSYEQYFGPGTRLTVT.

This clonotype has a count of ten or more. V and J are TRBV4-1 and TRBJ1-1; D unresolved. Germline V gives CDR1 MGHRA, CDR2 YSYEKL. V lost 4 bases and J 4 bases, leaving 10 bases between the germline ends. The CDR3 runs 13 residues. The CDR3 sequence: CASSLTGGTEAFF. The CDR3 bases are TGCGCCAGCAGCCTGACTGGCGGCACTGAAGCTTTCTTT.

This clonotype showed up many times. The genes are TRBV20-1 and TRBJ1-1, with D possibly matching TRBD1 (6 bases). V dropped 4 bases and J dropped 3 bases, with 9 bases sitting between them. Germline CDR1 is DFQATT and CDR2 is SNEGSKA (reference sequence). The CDR3 contains 12 residues. CDR3 sequence (DNA): TGCAGTGCTATTACAGGGTACACTGAAGCTTTCTTT. Amino acids: CSAITGYTEAFF.

Many counts were recorded for this clonotype. The chain joins TRBV27 to TRBJ2-5; either TRBD1 or TRBD2 may fit D (5 bases each). V was clipped by 6 bases and J by 3 bases, with 20 bases between them. CDR3 length: 16 residues. Germline V CDR1 and CDR2: MNHEY, SMNVEV (reference sequence). CDR3 protein: CASSPLPGTEKETQYF. In DNA, the CDR3 is TGTGCCAGCAGCCCCCTCCCCGGGACGGAGAAAGAGACCCAGTACTTC.

Here the CDR3 reads CASSQDGHLLDEQFF. CDR3 DNA: TGTGCCAGCAGCCAAGATGGGCACCTCCTCGATGAGCAGTTCTTC. The chain uses TRBV14 and TRBJ2-1; D gene uncertain. The germline gives CDR1 SGHDN, CDR2 FVKESK. V gave up 0 bases and J gave up 8 bases, with 14 bases separating them. The CDR3 covers 15 residues.

This clonotype was seen at least ten times. The chain is built from TRBV21-1 and TRBJ1-1; the table's TRBD1 call for D was not verified on the DNA. TRBV21-1 has pseudogene status. This CDR3 comprises 15 residues. The CDR3 DNA reads as TGTGCCAGCAGCAAAGGAGGGGGGAAGAACACTGAAGCTTTCTTT. Protein: CASSKGGGKNTEAFF.

This clonotype was recorded many times. This chain connects TRBV4-1 to TRBJ1-2, with D possibly being TRBD1 (6 bases). Germline V gives CDR1 MGHRA, CDR2 YSYEKL. Trimming left V 0 bases short and J 4 bases short, with 9 bases between. The CDR3 has 14 amino acids. In DNA, the CDR3 is TGCGCCAGCAGCCAAGAATACAGGGTCTATGGCTACACCTTC. It yields the protein CASSQEYRVYGYTF.